One and the same sample provided the 12 T cell receptor beta chains below, sequenced in a study of OX40 agonist ivuxolimab in advanced cancers. Profiled with immunoSEQ multiplex PCR; TCRdb holds only in-frame clones, not every one. The sample lists approximately 66,000 clones; around 86% were seen once. The sequencing used CD4+ or CD8+ T cells sorted from blood, collected in a trial of the OX40 agonist ivuxolimab. These receptors were obtained from an adult with an advanced solid tumor such as melanoma, head and neck, liver or kidney cancer.

This clone appeared a few times. This chain links TRBV2 with TRBJ2-1, with a possible D match to TRBD2 (6 bases). This CDR3 spans 15 amino acids. V was shortened by 4 bases and J by 4 bases, with 14 bases between the two germline ends. Germline values: CDR1 SNHLY, CDR2 FYNNEI. CDR3 sequence (DNA): TGTGCCAGCAGTGTTGGGGGGTCTTCGTACAATGAGCAGTTCTTC. It codes for CASSVGGSSYNEQFF. Using reference TRBV2 and TRBJ2-1 for the parts outside the CDR3, the full variable domain is EPEVTQTPSHQVTQMGQEVILRCVPISNHLYFYWYRQILGQKVEFLVSFYNNEISEKSEIFDDQFSVERPDGSNFTLKIRSTKLEDSAMYFCASSVGGSSYNEQFFGPGTRLTVL.

The chain recombines TRBV5-1 with TRBJ1-5, with 7 bases fitting TRBD1. The ends lost 2 bases at V and 3 bases at J; junction bases unmatched: 5. Per the germline V gene, CDR1 is SGHRS and CDR2 is YFSETQ. This CDR3 is 15 amino acids long. DNA for the CDR3: TGCGCCAGCAGCTTAGTTGGACAGGACAATCAGCCCCAGCATTTT. Encoded protein: CASSLVGQDNQPQHF.

The rearrangement joins TRBV6-1 to TRBJ1-3, with D possibly matching TRBD1 (5 bases). This CDR3 spans 14 amino acids. The germline V and J ends were trimmed by 3 bases and 0 bases, with 6 bases remaining between them. From germline, CDR1 is MNHNS and CDR2 SASEGT. The CDR3 reads CASSEGGSGNTIYF. CDR3 nucleotides: TGTGCCAGCAGTGAGGGGGGCTCTGGAAACACCATATATTTT.

The CDR3 sequence is CASTNQPGTGFRETQYF. DNA of the CDR3: TGTGCCAGTACCAACCAACCCGGGACAGGGTTTAGAGAGACCCAGTACTTC. The V call is TRBV19, the J call TRBJ2-5; 9 bases agree with TRBD1. The length of the CDR3 is 17 residues. V shed 7 bases and J 4 bases; nucleotides not matched to a gene: 16. Germline V gives CDR1 LNHDA, CDR2 SQIVND (reference sequence).

The V and J genes are TRBV7-3 and TRBJ1-1; a possible D gene is TRBD1 (6 bases). V was shortened by 5 bases and J by 3 bases, with 19 bases between the two germline ends. Germline-derived CDR1 and CDR2 are SGHTA and FQGTGA. This CDR3 comprises 16 residues. CDR3 sequence: CASSPRGGVTYTEAFF. The CDR3 DNA reads TGTGCCAGCAGCCCCCGCGGGGGCGTGACGTACACTGAAGCTTTCTTT.

The rearrangement links TRBV7-9 to TRBJ2-4; TRBD1 might be the D (6 bases). Germline V gives CDR1 SEHNR, CDR2 FQNEAQ (reference sequence). The CDR3 contains 13 residues. V was trimmed by 5 bases and J by 15 bases, leaving 20 bases between them. The CDR3: CASSAPPGTWVYF. The CDR3 DNA reads as TGTGCCAGCAGCGCCCCCCCCGGGACATGGGTGTACTTC.

This clone was detected only a few times. The chain joins TRBV28 to TRBJ2-7; tentative D call: TRBD2 (7 bases). V dropped 5 bases and J dropped 2 bases, with 22 bases sitting between them. The germline CDR1 and CDR2 sequences are MDHEN and SYDVKM. This CDR3 spans 17 amino acids. CDR3 nucleotides: TGTGCCAGCAGTACCCCTCTTTTCGGGGGGCGGCCCTACGAGCAGTACTTC. This encodes CASSTPLFGGRPYEQYF.

In its sample, this clone was seen a few times. The chain joins TRBV9 to TRBJ2-7, with unresolved D. Per the germline V gene, CDR1 is SGDLS and CDR2 is YYNGEE. This CDR3 spans 17 amino acids. Trimming shortened V by 4 bases and J by 4 bases, and 24 bases separated the two germline ends. The CDR3 protein is CASSLGNSGSGDYEQYF. The CDR3 DNA sequence: TGTGCCAGCAGCCTAGGGAACTCGGGCTCGGGTGATTACGAGCAGTACTTC.

This chain joins TRBV2 and TRBJ1-1, with D perhaps TRBD1 (6 bases). The CDR3 runs to 12 residues. Trimming removed 4 bases from V and 10 bases from J, with 13 bases in between. Germline loops: CDR1 SNHLY, CDR2 FYNNEI. The CDR3 bases are TGTGCCAGCAGTGCAGGGGTCATTGTAGCTTTCTTT. It codes for CASSAGVIVAFF.

The chain employs TRBV29-1 and TRBJ1-1; weak D call: TRBD1 (6 bases). Germline CDR1 reads SQVTM; CDR2 reads ANQGSEA. This CDR3 region has 15 residues. V was shortened by 7 bases and J by 0 bases, with 18 bases between the two germline ends. The CDR3 bases are TGCAGCGGGAGCGGGGGGCCGACCATGAACACTGAAGCTTTCTTT. Amino acids: CSGSGGPTMNTEAFF.

This clone was seen once. Within the sample, other DNA sequences also encode this same CDR3. The CDR3 nucleotides read TGTGCCAGCAGCTTAGCCGTCCGGGAGACCCAGTACTTC. Residues: CASSLAVRETQYF. V gene TRBV7-2 combines with J gene TRBJ2-5; D gene uncertain. Germline loops: CDR1 SGHTA, CDR2 FQGNSA. V was trimmed by 0 bases and J by 5 bases, leaving 7 bases between them. The CDR3 runs to 13 residues.

The V gene is TRBV10-3, the J gene TRBJ1-6, with D uncertain. Between the trimmed V and J ends, which lost 8 bases and 11 bases, there was a span of 16 bases. Germline V CDR1 and CDR2: ENHRY, SYGVKD. The CDR3 runs to 13 residues. In nucleotides, the CDR3 is TGTGCCATCCGGGAGGATTTCTTAGCACCCCTCCACTTT. Residues: CAIREDFLAPLHF.